The T cell receptor beta chain described here comes from a study of blood T cells in healthy people across ages. CDR3 size: 17 residues. Germline loops: CDR1 MDHEN, CDR2 SYDVKM. Trimming removed 3 bases from V and 4 bases from J, with 20 bases in between. Alongside a J-beta primer mix, a sample-barcoded 5' primer served in a second PCR lasting roughly 7 to 11 cycles. TCRdb fed the 5' RACE reads into MiXCR, producing one record per CDR3 protein. The sample lists hundreds of thousands of distinct CDR3 sequences; roughly 20% were seen once. Sample donors were healthy Caucasian individuals that came from Russia, aged roughly 6 to 100. PBMCs were isolated at a quantity of at least 7 million per sample.

This TCR was recovered from a man aged 65 to 85 in good health. The chain joins TRBV28 to TRBJ2-3; TRBD2 might be the D (6 bases). Specimen: blood. The CDR3 nucleotides are TGTGCCAGCAGTTTTTGGGATCTAGCGACGGGTTCAGATACGCAGTATTTT. It translates to CASSFWDLATGSDTQYF.